The clone carrying this TCR beta chain was seen a few times. J gave up 6 bases and V 3 bases, and 5 bases lay outside the gene matches. The CDR3 totals 14 residues. Germline CDR1 and CDR2: LGHNA and YSLEER. Assay used: immunoSEQ multiplex PCR; TCRdb lists only in-frame clones, some missing. Here the sample spans 110,000 or so clones, 90% being singletons. This sample was included in a study of control samples from healthy donors and cancer patients. The receptor's source is a human donor in good health. The donor label of this sample is uncertain. The chain is built from TRBV4-3 and TRBJ1-5, with TRBD1 matching 7 bases. The sequenced material came from blood. In nucleotides, the CDR3 is TGCGCCAGCAGCCAGTCGAGGGGGCTTCAGCCCCAGCATTTT. This translates into CASSQSRGLQPQHF.